The 8 T cell receptor beta chains in this list originate from one sample, sequenced in a study of T-cell memory formation after mild COVID-19. TCRdb analysed the 5' RACE reads with MiXCR anew, one entry per CDR3 protein. This sample carries 280,000 or so distinct CDR3 sequences, roughly 8% of them seen once, and the ten largest clones take roughly 22%. The material sequenced was PBMCs or a T cell subset sorted from them (not recorded which). Receptors were obtained from a man between 18 and 29 years old who had mild COVID-19 (a few samples of this study predate the infection). Cell type and time point are not known.

In this sample, this clonotype turned up a few times. CDR3 DNA: TGTGCCAGCAGCCGCAAACCGGACCGGTCCGGGGAGCTGTTTTTT. This codes for CASSRKPDRSGELFF. The genes are TRBV6-5 and TRBJ2-2; no definite D call. Germline CDR1 is MNHEY and CDR2 is SVGAGI. The germline V and J ends were trimmed by 6 bases and 6 bases, with 17 bases remaining between them. The CDR3 is 15 residues long.

This clonotype was seen ten or more times. The V and J genes are TRBV7-2 and TRBJ2-7, with 8 bases that match TRBD2. This CDR3 has 14 residues. Unmatched junction bases numbered 5, after V lost 5 bases and J lost 2 bases. The germline V gene encodes CDR1 SGHTA and CDR2 FQGNSA. CDR3 in DNA: TGTGCCAGCAGCCTGAGCGGGGGAACCTACGAGCAGTACGTC. Its protein product is CASSLSGGTYEQYV.

This clonotype showed up just a few times. At one end, the junction sequence differs from germline, possibly due to a read error. The chain recombines TRBV5-6 with TRBJ1-3; weak D call: TRBD1 (5 bases). The CDR3 runs to 11 residues. Germline V gene lookup returns CDR1 SGHDT and CDR2 YYEEEE. The chain's CDR3 is CASSFLQASSF. The CDR3 DNA sequence: TGTGCCAGCAGCTTTTTACAGGCCTCCTCGTTT.

This clonotype has only a few counts. V and J are TRBV5-4 and TRBJ2-7; 10 nucleotides match TRBD1. Germline CDR1 SGHNT, CDR2 YYREEE (reference sequence). This CDR3 is built from 14 residues. Unmatched junction bases numbered 9, after V lost 4 bases and J lost 8 bases. The CDR3 protein is CASSASGTGEKQYV. CDR3 DNA sequence: TGTGCCAGCAGCGCTTCCGGGACAGGGGAGAAGCAGTACGTC.

This clonotype was seen more than once but under ten times. The J gene is TRBJ1-2, the V gene TRBV11-2, with D hard to call. CDR1 is SGHAT and CDR2 is FQNNGV in the germline V gene. The CDR3 totals 14 residues. V was trimmed by 2 bases and J by 3 bases, leaving 10 bases between them. The CDR3 spells CASSLSGLDYGYTF. DNA for the CDR3: TGTGCCAGCAGCTTAAGTGGCTTGGACTATGGCTACACCTTC.

This clonotype came up a few times. The chain combines TRBV6-6 with TRBJ2-2; D is possibly TRBD2 (5 bases). This CDR3 spans 16 amino acids. Per germline, CDR1 MNHNY and CDR2 SVGAGI (reference sequence). V was trimmed by 7 bases and J by 1 base, leaving 16 bases between them. DNA for the CDR3: TGTGCCAGCACTGCTAGCCCAACGTTGAACACCGGGGAGCTGTTTTTT. Protein product: CASTASPTLNTGELFF.

This chain connects TRBV15 to TRBJ1-2; 7 positions match TRBD1. The CDR3 length is 14 residues. The J segment lost 4 bases and the V segment lost 5 bases, leaving 7 bases of the junction unmatched. In germline, CDR1 is LNHNV, CDR2 YYDKDF (reference sequence). Here the CDR3 reads CATSGDAGGYGYTF. The CDR3 nucleotides are TGTGCCACCAGCGGTGACGCAGGGGGCTATGGCTACACCTTC.

This chain connects TRBV18 to TRBJ1-5, with TRBD1 as a possible D gene (6 bases). Trimming pared 3 bases from V and 7 bases from J, leaving 13 bases between. Germline V gene data show CDR1 as KGHSH and CDR2 as LQKENI. The CDR3 runs to 14 residues. CDR3 protein: CASSPSAGAQPQHF. CDR3 bases: TGTGCCAGCTCACCTTCAGCAGGGGCGCAGCCCCAGCATTTT. The variable domain in full, completed from reference TRBV18 and TRBJ1-5, reads NAGVMQNPRHLVRRRGQEARLRCSPMKGHSHVYWYRQLPEEGLKFMVYLQKENIIDESGMPKERFSAEFPKEGPSILRIQQVVRGDSAAYFCASSPSAGAQPQHFGDGTRLSIL.